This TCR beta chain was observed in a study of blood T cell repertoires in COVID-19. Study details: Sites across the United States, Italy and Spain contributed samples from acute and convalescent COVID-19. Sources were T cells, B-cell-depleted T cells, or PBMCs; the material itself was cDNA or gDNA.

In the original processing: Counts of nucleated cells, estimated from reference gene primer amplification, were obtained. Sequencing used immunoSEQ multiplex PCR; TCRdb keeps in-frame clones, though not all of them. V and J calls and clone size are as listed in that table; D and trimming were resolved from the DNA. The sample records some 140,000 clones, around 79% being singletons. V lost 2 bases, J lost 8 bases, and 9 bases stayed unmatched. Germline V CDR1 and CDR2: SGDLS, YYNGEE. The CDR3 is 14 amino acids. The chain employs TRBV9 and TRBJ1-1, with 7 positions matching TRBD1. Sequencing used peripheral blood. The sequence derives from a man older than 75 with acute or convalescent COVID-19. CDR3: CASSVDSRTGEAFF. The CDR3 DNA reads TGTGCCAGCAGCGTCGACAGCCGGACAGGAGAAGCTTTCTTT.